Following are 20 T cell receptor beta chains from one sample sequenced in a study of shared clonotypes between healthy human individuals. The naive CD8 subset, CD45RO-negative cells positively selected for CCR7, excluded terminally differentiated effector memory CD45RA+ cells. Sequencing was performed with immunoSEQ multiplex PCR; in TCRdb, only in-frame clones are kept and a portion is missing. Of hundreds of thousands of clones detected, around 96% appear once; the ten largest clones hold about 0.11%. The sequenced sample was naive CD8+ T cells sorted from blood. The receptor set was obtained from a woman in her 30s in good health.

In this sample, this clone turned up once. The rearrangement uses TRBV4-1 and TRBJ2-7; D is ambiguous. Germline V gene sequence: CDR1 MGHRA, CDR2 YSYEKL. This CDR3 contains 15 residues. V lost 4 bases and J 3 bases, leaving 16 bases between the germline ends. In DNA, the CDR3 is TGCGCCAGCAGCCCCTACCCGGGCGATAACTACGAGCAGTACTTC. This gives the protein CASSPYPGDNYEQYF.

The chain carries TRBV11-3 and TRBJ1-2, with D unclear. V was shortened by 1 base and J by 6 bases, with 24 bases between the two germline ends. The germline V gene has CDR1 SGHNT and CDR2 YENEEA. The CDR3 length is 18 residues. CDR3 DNA: TGTGCCAGCAGCTTAGTGGCAGTTAGACCTACTCCAGATAATGGCTACACCTTC. This gives the protein CASSLVAVRPTPDNGYTF.

The J gene is TRBJ1-1, the V gene TRBV28; 8 bases match TRBD1. The J segment lost 4 bases and the V segment lost 3 bases, leaving 7 bases of the junction unmatched. CDR1 is MDHEN and CDR2 is SYDVKM in the germline V gene. The CDR3 covers 15 residues. CDR3 residues: CASSLETGVTTEAFF. The CDR3 coding sequence is TGTGCCAGCAGTTTGGAGACAGGGGTGACCACTGAAGCTTTCTTT.

This sequence joins TRBV28 and TRBJ1-5, with 7 bases aligning to TRBD1. The CDR3 runs to 16 residues. The germline CDR1 and CDR2 sequences are MDHEN and SYDVKM. The J segment lost 4 bases and the V segment lost 7 bases, leaving 13 bases of the junction unmatched. The CDR3 loop reads CASTPLRQGGNQPQHF. CDR3 sequence (DNA): TGTGCCAGCACTCCCCTGAGGCAGGGGGGGAATCAGCCCCAGCATTTT.

V usage is TRBV19 and J usage is TRBJ2-1; D remains unclear. The CDR3 is made up of 13 amino acids. V lost 7 bases to trimming and J lost 0 bases, with 7 bases between them. The germline V gene has CDR1 LNHDA and CDR2 SQIVND (reference sequence). CDR3 DNA sequence: TGTGCCAGTACGGCTGGCTCCTACAATGAGCAGTTCTTC. Amino acids: CASTAGSYNEQFF.

This chain connects TRBV5-5 to TRBJ2-7; the D gene could be TRBD1 or TRBD2 (5 bases each). Trimming removed 0 bases from V and 4 bases from J, with 14 bases in between. Germline V CDR1 and CDR2: SGHKS, YYEKEE (reference sequence). The CDR3 has 15 amino acids. The CDR3 coding sequence is TGTGCCAGCAGCTTGGCCGGGACCGGTCCTTACGAGCAGTACTTC. Encoded protein: CASSLAGTGPYEQYF.

The table lists this clone with a count of one. This rearrangement joins TRBV6-5 to TRBJ2-1; 8 bases are a match to TRBD2. Germline values: CDR1 MNHEY, CDR2 SVGAGI. The CDR3 contains 12 residues. V dropped 6 bases and J dropped 8; count of bases not matched to a gene: 3. The CDR3 DNA is TGTGCCAGCAGCCGGGGGGGGGATGAGCAGTTCTTC. Translation: CASSRGGDEQFF.

The gene calls are TRBV10-2 and TRBJ2-2; D call uncertain. The V end was cut by 3 bases, the J end by 1 base, with 3 bases between. The CDR3 has 13 residues. Germline V lookup: CDR1 WSHSY, CDR2 SAAADI. CDR3 bases: TGCGCCAGCAGTGATCTGAACACCGGGGAGCTGTTTTTT. It yields the protein CASSDLNTGELFF.

The genes are TRBV7-9 and TRBJ2-6; D is perhaps TRBD2 (5 bases). This CDR3 has 13 amino acids. Trimming shortened V by 8 bases and J by 0 bases, and 5 bases separated the two germline ends. Germline values: CDR1 SEHNR, CDR2 FQNEAQ (reference sequence). The CDR3 reads CASRGSGANVLTF. The CDR3 bases are TGTGCCAGCCGGGGCTCTGGGGCCAACGTCCTGACTTTC.

This CDR3 reads CASSDNPTGSGTEAFF. Here the CDR3 DNA reads TGTGCCAGCAGTGATAACCCGACAGGGAGTGGAACTGAAGCTTTCTTT. The chain joins TRBV2 to TRBJ1-1; 7 nucleotides agree with TRBD1. The J segment lost 5 bases and the V segment lost 3 bases, leaving 12 bases of the junction unmatched. The germline gives CDR1 SNHLY, CDR2 FYNNEI. The CDR3 is made up of 16 amino acids.

This chain connects TRBV13 to TRBJ2-7, with 10 bases fitting TRBD1. This CDR3 has 16 residues. Germline V gives CDR1 PRHDT, CDR2 FYEKMQ (reference sequence). The V segment lost 3 bases and the J segment 2 bases; nucleotides outside the gene matches: 7. This CDR3 reads CASSLAGQGGPYEQYF. For the CDR3, the DNA is TGTGCCAGCAGCTTGGCAGGACAGGGGGGGCCCTACGAGCAGTACTTC.

The chain carries TRBV19 and TRBJ2-5; 7 bases agree with TRBD1. The end of the DNA aligns better with TRBJ2-7, so the J call may be wrong. CDR3 length: 16 residues. Germline assignment: CDR1 LNHDA and CDR2 SQIVND (reference sequence). The CDR3 here is CASSSFFTGQEYEQYF. The DNA for the CDR3 is TGTGCCAGTAGTAGTTTTTTCACCGGACAGGAGTACGAGCAGTACTTC.

The rearrangement links TRBV6-6 to TRBJ2-1; 9 bases are shared with TRBD2. Germline CDR1 is MNHNY and CDR2 is SVGAGI (reference sequence). The CDR3 is 14 amino acids. V lost 4 bases, J lost 7 bases, and 5 bases stayed unmatched. The CDR3 protein is CASSFSGSTNEQFF. The DNA of the CDR3 is TGTGCCAGCAGTTTTAGCGGGAGTACGAATGAGCAGTTCTTC.

The genes are TRBV19 and TRBJ2-7, with 7 bases fitting TRBD2. J was trimmed by 2 bases and V by 8 bases; bases with no gene match: 9. Germline V CDR1 and CDR2: LNHDA, SQIVND (reference sequence). This CDR3 is 14 amino acids long. CDR3 residues: CASGEGGPAYEQYF. The CDR3 DNA follows: TGTGCCAGTGGGGAGGGAGGGCCGGCCTACGAGCAGTACTTC.

The chain has TRBV27 and TRBJ2-4; 12 nucleotides agree with TRBD2. Trimming at V came to 2 bases and at J to 4 bases, leaving 0 bases not matched to a gene. The CDR3 totals 15 residues. Germline V lookup: CDR1 MNHEY, CDR2 SMNVEV (reference sequence). For the CDR3, the DNA is TGTGCCAGCAGTTTAGGGACTAGCGGGAAAAACATTCAGTACTTC. Its translation is CASSLGTSGKNIQYF.

This clone was seen once. The chain combines TRBV27 with TRBJ2-2; 7 positions agree with TRBD1. Germline V gene sequence: CDR1 MNHEY, CDR2 SMNVEV (reference sequence). J gave up 5 bases and V 4 bases, and 4 bases lay outside the gene matches. CDR3 length: 14 amino acids. The DNA for the CDR3 is TGTGCCAGCAGTTATACAGGGGATACCGGGGAGCTGTTTTTT. This codes for CASSYTGDTGELFF.

This clone has only a few counts. This specimen includes other DNA sequences encoding the same CDR3. The V and J genes are TRBV27 and TRBJ1-1, with D possibly being TRBD1 (6 bases). Per germline, CDR1 MNHEY and CDR2 SMNVEV (reference sequence). V lost 5 bases, J lost 1 base, and 11 bases lay in between. The CDR3 is 14 residues long. CDR3 sequence (DNA): TGTGCCAGCAGTCTTCGGGGGCCGAACACTGAAGCTTTCTTT. This encodes CASSLRGPNTEAFF.

The V call is TRBV7-9, the J call TRBJ2-2; unclear D gene. Between the trimmed V and J ends, which lost 0 bases and 6 bases, there was a span of 8 bases. The germline V gene has CDR1 SEHNR and CDR2 FQNEAQ (reference sequence). The CDR3 is 14 amino acids. CDR3 DNA sequence: TGTGCCAGCAGCTTAGCGCCTCGACCCGGGGAGCTGTTTTTT. This gives the protein CASSLAPRPGELFF.

In regard to this clone: The same CDR3 can be traced to other DNA sequences in this sample. The V and J genes are TRBV27 and TRBJ2-2; 7 bases match TRBD1. J was trimmed by 7 bases and V by 6 bases; bases with no gene match: 2. Germline V gene lookup returns CDR1 MNHEY and CDR2 SMNVEV (reference sequence). The CDR3 sequence is 12 residues long. The CDR3 loop is CASRTGFGELFF. The CDR3 region has the DNA TGTGCCAGCAGGACAGGGTTCGGGGAGCTGTTTTTT.

Written as DNA, the CDR3 is TGTGCCAGCAGCTTGCGTTCTGATTACGAGCAGTACTTC. Its protein product is CASSLRSDYEQYF. The chain links TRBV5-4 to TRBJ2-7; D call uncertain. CDR3 length: 13 residues. CDR1 SGHNT and CDR2 YYREEE come from the germline V gene (reference sequence). V shed 1 base and J shed 4 bases, with 9 bases lying between them.